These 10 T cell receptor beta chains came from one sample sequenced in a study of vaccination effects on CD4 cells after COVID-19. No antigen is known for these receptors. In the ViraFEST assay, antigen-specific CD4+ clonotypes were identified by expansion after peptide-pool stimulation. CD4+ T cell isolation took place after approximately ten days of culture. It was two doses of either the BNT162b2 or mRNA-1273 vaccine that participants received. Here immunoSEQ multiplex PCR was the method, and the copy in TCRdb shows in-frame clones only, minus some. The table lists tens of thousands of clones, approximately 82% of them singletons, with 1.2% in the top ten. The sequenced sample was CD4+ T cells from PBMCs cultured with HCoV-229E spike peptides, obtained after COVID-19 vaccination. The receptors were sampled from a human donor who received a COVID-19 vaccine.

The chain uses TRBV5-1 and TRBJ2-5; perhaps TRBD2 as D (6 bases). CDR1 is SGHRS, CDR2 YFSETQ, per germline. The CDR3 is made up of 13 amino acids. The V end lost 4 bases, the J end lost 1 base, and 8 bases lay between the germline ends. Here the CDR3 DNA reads TGCGCCAGCAGCAGGGGACTCCAAGAGACCCAGTACTTC. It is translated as CASSRGLQETQYF.

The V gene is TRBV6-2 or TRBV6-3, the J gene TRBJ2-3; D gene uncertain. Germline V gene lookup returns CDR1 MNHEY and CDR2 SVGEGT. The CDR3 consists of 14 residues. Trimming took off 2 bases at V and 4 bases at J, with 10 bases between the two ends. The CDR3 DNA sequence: TGTGCCAGCAGTTACGCCACCCGCCCAGATACGCAGTATTTT. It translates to CASSYATRPDTQYF.

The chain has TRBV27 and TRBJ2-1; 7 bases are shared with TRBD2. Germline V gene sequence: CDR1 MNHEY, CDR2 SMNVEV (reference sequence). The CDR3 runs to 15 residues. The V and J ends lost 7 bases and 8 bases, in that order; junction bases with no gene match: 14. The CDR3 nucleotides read TGTGCCAGCATCCAATTAGGGAGGGGTAACGATGAGCAGTTCTTC. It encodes CASIQLGRGNDEQFF.

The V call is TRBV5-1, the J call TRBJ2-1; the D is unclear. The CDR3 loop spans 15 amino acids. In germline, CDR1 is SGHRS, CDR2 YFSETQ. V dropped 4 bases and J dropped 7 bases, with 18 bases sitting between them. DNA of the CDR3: TGCGCCAGCAGCCTTACCGGATATTTTACGAATGAGCAGTTCTTC. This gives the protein CASSLTGYFTNEQFF.

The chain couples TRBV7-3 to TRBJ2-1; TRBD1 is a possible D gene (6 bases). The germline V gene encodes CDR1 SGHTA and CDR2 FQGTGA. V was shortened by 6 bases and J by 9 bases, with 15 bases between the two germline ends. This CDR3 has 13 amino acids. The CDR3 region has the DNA TGTGCCAGCAGTTCCCAGCAGGGGAGTGAGCAGTTCTTC. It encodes CASSSQQGSEQFF.

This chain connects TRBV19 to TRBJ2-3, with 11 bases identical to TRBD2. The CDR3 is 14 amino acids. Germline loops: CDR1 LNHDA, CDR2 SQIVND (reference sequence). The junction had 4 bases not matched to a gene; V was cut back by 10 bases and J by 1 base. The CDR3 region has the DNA TGTGCCACCTCGACTAGCGGGGGCACAGATACGCAGTATTTT. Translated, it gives CATSTSGGTDTQYF.

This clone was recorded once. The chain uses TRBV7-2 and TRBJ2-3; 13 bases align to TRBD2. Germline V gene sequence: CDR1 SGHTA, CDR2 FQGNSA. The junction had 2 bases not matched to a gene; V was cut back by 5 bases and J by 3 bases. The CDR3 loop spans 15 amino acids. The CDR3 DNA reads TGTGCCAGCAGCCGGGGACTAGCGGGGACAGATACGCAGTATTTT. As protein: CASSRGLAGTDTQYF.

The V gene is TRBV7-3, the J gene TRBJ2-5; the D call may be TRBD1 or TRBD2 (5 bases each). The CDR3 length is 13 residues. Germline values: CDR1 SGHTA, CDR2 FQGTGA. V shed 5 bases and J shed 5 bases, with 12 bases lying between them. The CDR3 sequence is CASSRGRDETQYF. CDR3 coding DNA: TGTGCCAGCAGCAGGGGCAGGGACGAGACCCAGTACTTC.

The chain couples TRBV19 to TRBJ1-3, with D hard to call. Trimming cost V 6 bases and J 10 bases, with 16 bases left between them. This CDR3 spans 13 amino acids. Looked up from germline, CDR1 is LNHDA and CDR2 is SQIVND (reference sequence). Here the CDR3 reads CASSDRTLGTIYF. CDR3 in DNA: TGTGCCAGTAGCGACCGAACGTTAGGGACCATATATTTT.

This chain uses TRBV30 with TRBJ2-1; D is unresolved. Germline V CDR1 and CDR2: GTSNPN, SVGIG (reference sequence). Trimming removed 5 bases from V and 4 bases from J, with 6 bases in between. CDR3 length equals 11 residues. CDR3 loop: CAWAEYNEQFF. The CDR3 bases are TGTGCCTGGGCAGAGTACAATGAGCAGTTCTTC.